The sequence of this T cell receptor (beta chain) was determined in a study of cytomegalovirus exposure and HLA in healthy donors. The study's findings and limits: The study flagged 150 to 200 TCR beta chains as cytomegalovirus-associated. DRB1 had the most TCR associations and HLA-C the fewest, a later analysis found, with rates varying by HLA locus.

Worth noting for this clone: Antigen specificity is unknown.

Germline CDR1 and CDR2: SGHTA and FQGNSA. The V and J ends lost 10 bases and 2 bases respectively, with 18 bases between them. The CDR3 is 14 residues long. PCR employed 60 Vbeta and 13 Jbeta primers. Only in-frame clones appear in the TCRdb table, and some are missing; sequencing was by immunoSEQ multiplex PCR. The repertoire holds 120,000 to 150,000 clones, about three quarters seen once, with 3.9% in the top ten. The sequenced sample was PBMCs. This receptor was identified in a young man in good health and CMV-seronegative. V gene TRBV7-2 combines with J gene TRBJ2-7, with D unresolved. The CDR3 bases are TGTGCCACCATGGGTAGTCAGGCAACCTACGAGCAGTACTTC. Translated, it gives CATMGSQATYEQYF.